The 30 T cell receptor beta chains in this list originate from one sample, sequenced in a study of CD8+CD57+ T cells in acquired aplastic anemia. CDR3 and TCR beta VDJ profiling relied on genomic DNA as the template. Each CDR3 protein is one row after TCRdb ran MiXCR on the reads. The data show some 44,000 distinct CDR3 sequences, with approximately 67% seen just once and less than 25% held by the top ten. The sample consisted of sorted CD4+, CD8+, or CD8+CD57+ T cells (not recorded which) from PBMCs. The receptors were sampled from a human donor in good health, serving as a control.

The chain links TRBV29-1 to TRBJ2-5; D gene uncertain. With 3 bases removed from V and 5 bases from J, the gap between germline ends came to 10 bases. Per the germline V gene, CDR1 is SQVTM and CDR2 is ANQGSEA. CDR3 size: 12 residues. The CDR3 sequence: CSVDQGYETQYF. The CDR3 DNA follows: TGCAGCGTTGACCAAGGGTACGAGACCCAGTACTTC. Combining the CDR3 with reference TRBV29-1 and TRBJ2-5 gives the whole variable domain SAVISQKPSRDICQRGTSLTIQCQVDSQVTMMFWYRQQPGQSLTLIATANQGSEATYESGFVIDKFPISRPNLTFSTLTVSNMSPEDSSIYLCSVDQGYETQYFGPGTRLLVL.

The chain uses TRBV12-3 or TRBV12-4 and TRBJ1-6; possibly TRBD1 for D (5 bases). CDR3 length: 15 amino acids. The germline V and J ends were trimmed by 6 bases and 9 bases, with 18 bases remaining between them. In DNA, the CDR3 is TGTGCCAGCAGCTTGACGAGCAGGGAAGTTTCACCCCTCCACTTT. Amino acid sequence: CASSLTSREVSPLHF.

This clonotype turned up a few times. The rearrangement joins TRBV29-1 to TRBJ2-1; D is ambiguous. V lost 7 bases and J lost 5, with 12 bases in between. In germline, CDR1 is SQVTM, CDR2 ANQGSEA. This CDR3 has 12 amino acids. The CDR3 coding sequence is TGCAGCGGTTGGCGGAGCAACAATGAGCAGTTCTTC. Translating gives CSGWRSNNEQFF.

The chain joins TRBV15 to TRBJ2-1; perhaps TRBD2 as D (5 bases). V was shortened by 11 bases and J by 8 bases, with 22 bases between the two germline ends. Looked up from germline, CDR1 is LNHNV and CDR2 is YYDKDF (reference sequence). The CDR3 is 14 residues long. The CDR3 loop reads CAHSEGGFGHEQFF. The DNA of the CDR3 is TGTGCCCATAGCGAGGGTGGTTTTGGACATGAGCAGTTCTTC. Full variable domain (outside the CDR3, taken from reference TRBV15 and TRBJ2-1): DAMVIQNPRYQVTQFGKPVTLSCSQTLNHNVMYWYQQKSSQAPKLLFHYYDKDFNNEADTPDNFQSRRPNTSFCFLDIRSPGLGDTAMYLCAHSEGGFGHEQFFGPGTRLTVL.

The chain joins TRBV2 to TRBJ2-5; D is possibly TRBD2 (5 bases). The germline V gene encodes CDR1 SNHLY and CDR2 FYNNEI. The V end lost 7 bases, the J end lost 3 bases, and 12 bases lay between the germline ends. CDR3 length: 13 residues. CDR3 nucleotides: TGTGCCAGCACCATCCGGGGAGAAGAGACCCAGTACTTC. Translating it yields CASTIRGEETQYF.

Relative to its sample, this clonotype is medium-sized (0.01 to 0.1%). The rearrangement joins TRBV7-3 to TRBJ1-3; D unclear. This CDR3 region has 13 residues. Per germline, CDR1 SGHTA and CDR2 FQGTGA. Deletions cut 5 bases from V and 0 bases from J, with 5 bases between. The CDR3 reads CASSVSSGNTIYF. The CDR3 coding sequence is TGTGCCAGCAGCGTCAGCTCTGGAAACACCATATATTTT. Drawing the rest from reference TRBV7-3 and TRBJ1-3, the complete variable domain is GAGVSQTPSNKVTEKGKYVELRCDPISGHTALYWYRQSLGQGPEFLIYFQGTGAADDSGLPNDRFFAVRPEGSVSTLKIQRTERGDSAVYLCASSVSSGNTIYFGEGSWLTVV.

V gene TRBV24-1 combines with J gene TRBJ2-5; D unresolved. This CDR3 region has 13 residues. Trimming took off 3 bases at V and 4 bases at J, with 8 bases between the two ends. Germline assignment: CDR1 KGHDR and CDR2 SFDVKD. This CDR3 is CATSDVKGETQYF. The CDR3 nucleotides are TGTGCCACCAGTGATGTGAAGGGAGAGACCCAGTACTTC.

There are a few counts of this clonotype. The chain recombines TRBV15 with TRBJ1-3; D is unclear. The germline V gene has CDR1 LNHNV and CDR2 YYDKDF (reference sequence). Trimming shortened V by 0 bases and J by 0 bases, and 9 bases separated the two germline ends. The CDR3 runs 16 residues. The CDR3 bases are TGTGCCACCAGCAGAGATTCGACGGGCTCTGGAAACACCATATATTTT. Its translation: CATSRDSTGSGNTIYF.

This clonotype is medium-sized within its sample. This chain links TRBV24-1 with TRBJ2-1; no firm D call. The CDR3 covers 12 residues. CDR1 and CDR2 from the germline V gene are KGHDR and SFDVKD. V lost 2 bases and J 5 bases, leaving 3 bases between the germline ends. The CDR3 coding sequence is TGTGCCACCAGTGATTCAAACAATGAGCAGTTCTTC. Amino acid sequence: CATSDSNNEQFF.

The chain joins TRBV29-1 to TRBJ1-1, with 7 bases lining up with TRBD1. CDR1 and CDR2 from the germline V gene are SQVTM and ANQGSEA. Trimming removed 8 bases from V and 1 base from J; junction bases left unmatched: 4. The CDR3 has 12 amino acids. The CDR3 DNA sequence: TGCAGCTCTCGACAGGGGAACACTGAAGCTTTCTTT. Protein: CSSRQGNTEAFF.

This rearrangement joins TRBV10-3 to TRBJ2-7; TRBD2 aligns across 11 bases. The germline V gene encodes CDR1 ENHRY and CDR2 SYGVKD. The J segment lost 3 bases and the V segment lost 8 bases, leaving 9 bases of the junction unmatched. This CDR3 is 15 amino acids long. CDR3 coding DNA: TGTGCCATCGCTGCCTCACTAGCGGGAGACTACGAGCAGTACTTC. This translates into CAIAASLAGDYEQYF.

This chain joins TRBV10-3 and TRBJ1-2; perhaps TRBD1 as D (5 bases). Looked up from germline, CDR1 is ENHRY and CDR2 is SYGVKD. This CDR3 comprises 12 residues. Trimming took 10 bases from V and 4 from J, leaving 13 bases between them. The CDR3 protein is CASSRTGYGYTF. For the CDR3, the DNA is TGTGCCAGCAGCCGAACAGGCTATGGCTACACCTTC.

V gene TRBV11-2 combines with J gene TRBJ2-5; 14 nucleotides agree with TRBD2. This CDR3 spans 16 amino acids. The germline V gene has CDR1 SGHAT and CDR2 FQNNGV. J lost 5 bases, V lost 6 bases, and 8 bases had no gene match. The CDR3: CASRGLAGGRGETQYF. CDR3 in DNA: TGTGCCAGCAGAGGACTAGCGGGGGGTCGGGGTGAGACCCAGTACTTC.

This sequence joins TRBV20-1 and TRBJ2-7; D is undetermined. V was trimmed by 0 bases and J by 1 base, leaving 4 bases between them. Per the germline V gene, CDR1 is DFQATT and CDR2 is SNEGSKA (reference sequence). The CDR3 is 12 amino acids. CDR3 region: CSARDVSYEQYF. The CDR3 region has the DNA TGCAGTGCTAGAGACGTGTCCTACGAGCAGTACTTC.

V usage is TRBV18 and J usage is TRBJ1-6; D may be TRBD1 (6 bases). Germline-derived CDR1 and CDR2 are KGHSH and LQKENI. Trimming cost V 3 bases and J 7 bases, with 16 bases left between them. The CDR3 runs 16 residues. The CDR3 loop reads CASSPHRALRNSPLHF. The CDR3 DNA reads TGTGCCAGCTCACCTCACAGGGCCCTTCGGAATTCACCCCTCCACTTT.

The genes are TRBV14 and TRBJ2-2, with D unresolved. Germline V gene data show CDR1 as SGHDN and CDR2 as FVKESK. This CDR3 has 12 amino acids. V was pared by 8 bases and J by 5 bases, with 9 bases between. The CDR3 loop is CASLNVTGELFF. CDR3 DNA: TGTGCCAGCTTGAATGTTACCGGGGAGCTGTTTTTT.

The chain combines TRBV30 with TRBJ1-2; D is unclear. Trimming removed 2 bases at V and 5 bases at J, with 9 bases between. The CDR3 is 12 amino acids. The germline V gene encodes CDR1 GTSNPN and CDR2 SVGIG (reference sequence). The CDR3 reads CAWSPGKYGYTF. The CDR3 region has the DNA TGTGCCTGGAGTCCGGGAAAATATGGCTACACCTTC.

The table lists this clonotype with many counts. V gene TRBV6-2 or TRBV6-3 combines with J gene TRBJ2-7; D might be TRBD1 (6 bases). The germline V gene encodes CDR1 MNHEY and CDR2 SVGEGT. The CDR3 contains 10 residues. The V end lost 6 bases, the J end lost 9 bases, and 9 bases lay between the germline ends. The CDR3 coding sequence is TGTGCCAGCAGCCAGGGGAGGCAGTACTTC. Protein product: CASSQGRQYF.

This clonotype was detected only once. The genes are TRBV25-1 and TRBJ2-1, with TRBD2 as a possible D gene (6 bases). The V gene's germline CDR1 is MGHDK and CDR2 SYGVNS. The CDR3 totals 16 residues. V lost 1 base and J lost 7, with 17 bases in between. The CDR3 DNA reads as TGTGCCAGCAGTGAATTCGGGGCGGGGAACGTGAATGAGCAGTTCTTC. The encoded protein is CASSEFGAGNVNEQFF.

This clonotype was picked up many times. This chain connects TRBV30 to TRBJ2-6; unclear D gene. Trimming removed 4 bases at V and 0 bases at J, with 7 bases between. The CDR3 is made up of 14 amino acids. Germline-derived CDR1 and CDR2 are GTSNPN and SVGIG (reference sequence). CDR3 nucleotide sequence: TGTGCCTGGACGATGGGCTCTGGGGCCAACGTCCTGACTTTC. This codes for CAWTMGSGANVLTF.

Ten or more counts support this clonotype. The V call is TRBV24-1, the J call TRBJ2-5, with TRBD2 matching over 10 bases. J gave up 1 base and V 5 bases, and 9 bases lay outside the gene matches. Germline CDR1 KGHDR, CDR2 SFDVKD. CDR3 length: 17 residues. CDR3 coding DNA: TGTGCCACCAGTGTTAGGCTAGCGGGGGCCCCCCAAGAGACCCAGTACTTC. Translation gives CATSVRLAGAPQETQYF.

The chain has TRBV7-2 and TRBJ1-6; D gene unclear. CDR3 size: 14 residues. The V end lost 2 bases, the J end lost 9 bases, and 11 bases lay between the germline ends. CDR1 and CDR2 from the germline V gene are SGHTA and FQGNSA. CDR3 in DNA: TGTGCCAGCAGCTTACTGGGGAGGGCTTCACCCCTCCACTTT. This codes for CASSLLGRASPLHF. Drawing the rest from reference TRBV7-2 and TRBJ1-6, the complete variable domain is GAGVSQSPSNKVTEKGKDVELRCDPISGHTALYWYRQSLGQGLEFLIYFQGNSAPDKSGLPSDRFSAERTGGSVSTLTIQRTQQEDSAVYLCASSLLGRASPLHFGNGTRLTVT.

V usage is TRBV10-1 and J usage is TRBJ2-3, with unresolved D. CDR1 and CDR2 from the germline V gene are WNHNN and SYGVQD (reference sequence). CDR3 length: 12 residues. V was pared by 4 bases and J by 4 bases, with 6 bases between. For the CDR3, the DNA is TGCGCCAGCAGTGGCTATTCAGATACGCAGTATTTT. It is translated as CASSGYSDTQYF.

The J gene is TRBJ1-2, the V gene TRBV4-1; D ambiguous. Germline CDR1 and CDR2: MGHRA and YSYEKL. V lost 2 bases, J lost 6 bases, and 13 bases lay in between. CDR3 length: 14 residues. The CDR3 reads CASSQLAGFNGYTF. The CDR3 DNA sequence: TGCGCCAGCAGCCAACTGGCGGGGTTTAATGGCTACACCTTC.

This clonotype was detected only a few times. One end of the junction does not line up with germline, which may come from a read error. The V call is TRBV10-3, the J call TRBJ2-7; 10 bases align to TRBD2. Germline values: CDR1 ENHRY, CDR2 SYGVKD. The CDR3 totals 16 residues. CDR3 in DNA: TGTGCCAGCAGTCAAACCGGGACTAGCGATTCCTACGAGCAGTACTTC. Translating gives CASSQTGTSDSYEQYF.

The chain employs TRBV19 and TRBJ2-5; the match to TRBD2 covers 7 bases. The germline V gene has CDR1 LNHDA and CDR2 SQIVND (reference sequence). With 5 bases clipped from V and 0 bases from J, the junction kept 9 bases outside the gene matches. This CDR3 comprises 16 residues. The CDR3, as DNA: TGTGCCAGTAGTCCCCGGGGAGCGGGGAACCAAGAGACCCAGTACTTC. It encodes CASSPRGAGNQETQYF.

About this clonotype itself: At one of its ends the junction is not consistent with the germline gene, which may arise from a read error. V usage is TRBV10-2 and J usage is TRBJ2-3; TRBD2 matches at 10 bases. The CDR3 covers 15 residues. The germline V gene encodes CDR1 WSHSY and CDR2 SAAADI. In DNA form, the CDR3 reads TGTGCCAGCAGTGAACTAGCGGGACGCACAGATACGCAGTATTTT. Its protein product is CASSELAGRTDTQYF.

V usage is TRBV14 and J usage is TRBJ2-7; D gene ambiguous. This CDR3 contains 13 residues. V lost 4 bases, J lost 7 bases, and 14 bases lay in between. Germline V gene lookup returns CDR1 SGHDN and CDR2 FVKESK. CDR3 sequence (DNA): TGTGCCAGCAGCCCCAGCCCCGTATGGGAGCAGTACTTC. Translating gives CASSPSPVWEQYF.

The CDR3 nucleotides read TGTGCCACCAGCAGCCCTATGGGAGGAGGATTAACCGGGGAGCTGTTTTTT. Protein product: CATSSPMGGGLTGELFF. The gene calls are TRBV15 and TRBJ2-2; D is possibly TRBD2 (6 bases). Trimming shortened V by 3 bases and J by 5 bases, and 19 bases separated the two germline ends. The length of the CDR3 is 17 residues. The germline V gene encodes CDR1 LNHNV and CDR2 YYDKDF (reference sequence).

The genes are TRBV5-5 and TRBJ1-1, with 9 bases aligning to TRBD1. The germline V gene encodes CDR1 SGHKS and CDR2 YYEKEE (reference sequence). Trimming removed 0 bases from V and 5 bases from J; junction bases left unmatched: 2. This CDR3 spans 14 amino acids. This CDR3 reads CASSLGQGVTEAFF. CDR3 DNA: TGTGCCAGCAGCTTGGGACAGGGGGTTACTGAAGCTTTCTTT.